The clone carrying this T cell receptor beta chain was counted ten times or more. Its matching antigen is unknown. Trimming cost V 3 bases and J 2 bases, with 10 bases left between them. CDR3 length: 14 amino acids. The authors made cDNA by 5'RACE with 10-nucleotide random UMIs. TCRdb redid the calling of the 5' RACE reads with MiXCR, one entry per CDR3 protein. The sample has approximately 40,000 distinct CDR3 sequences, more than 9.5% seen once. The sample is drawn from a study of neurological immune-mediated disorders. Study-level results: None of the CDR3 amino acid sequences of expanded clones recurred across subjects, suggesting private repertoires in all groups. The study found the most TCR clonal expansion in HTLV-1-associated myelopathy and the least in multiple sclerosis, below healthy controls.

The sample consisted of PBMCs. The chain has TRBV12-3 or TRBV12-4 and TRBJ1-2; D is unclear. The origin of this receptor is a female donor in good health. In DNA, the CDR3 is TGTGCCAGCAGTTTTCCTGGAGGAAACTATGGCTACACCTTC. Residues: CASSFPGGNYGYTF.